The 17 T cell receptor beta chains below all came from one sample that was sequenced in a study of blood T cell repertoires in COVID-19. Sequencing used immunoSEQ multiplex PCR; TCRdb keeps in-frame clones, though not all of them. The data contain some 290,000 clones, roughly 88% of them seen just once; the ten biggest clones take up less than 3.5%. The sample consisted of peripheral blood. The receptors were sampled from a woman in her twenties or thirties with COVID-19, enrolled during active disease.

The CDR3 DNA reads as TGTGCCACCAGCAGAGGCGGCGGGGGATACAATGAGCAGTTCTTC. Amino acids: CATSRGGGGYNEQFF. The J gene is TRBJ2-1, the V gene TRBV15, with 7 bases matching TRBD2. The CDR3 has 15 residues. The germline V gene encodes CDR1 LNHNV and CDR2 YYDKDF (reference sequence). With 1 base clipped from V and 4 bases from J, the junction kept 4 bases outside the gene matches.

V gene TRBV5-4 combines with J gene TRBJ2-5; 8 bases are a match to TRBD2. This CDR3 comprises 14 residues. Trimming at V came to 4 bases and at J to 5 bases, leaving 7 bases not matched to a gene. CDR1 and CDR2 (germline): SGHNT, YYREEE (reference sequence). The CDR3 nucleotides read TGTGCCAGCAGCCCCGGGACTAGTCTGGAGACCCAGTACTTC. Its protein product is CASSPGTSLETQYF.

The CDR3 loop reads CASSSLQGVPGYTF. The CDR3 DNA sequence: TGTGCCAGCAGCTCCCTACAGGGCGTTCCTGGCTACACCTTC. V is TRBV5-4 and J is TRBJ1-2; a possible D gene is TRBD1 (6 bases). Trimming pared 3 bases from V and 7 bases from J, leaving 16 bases between. CDR1 and CDR2 (germline): SGHNT, YYREEE (reference sequence). The length of the CDR3 is 14 residues.

This chain joins TRBV5-1 and TRBJ1-1, with 9 nucleotides matching TRBD1. The CDR3 spans 15 residues. Germline V gene sequence: CDR1 SGHRS, CDR2 YFSETQ. Germline trimming cut 3 bases from V and 5 bases from J; bases unmatched to any gene: 8. The CDR3 DNA reads as TGCGCCAGCAGCTCGCCAACAGGGGGCAGGACTGAAGCTTTCTTT. Translated, it gives CASSSPTGGRTEAFF.

This clone was recorded once. The chain uses TRBV6-6 and TRBJ1-1; TRBD1 matches at 10 bases. J was trimmed by 3 bases and V by 2 bases; bases with no gene match: 0. CDR3 length: 14 residues. CDR1 is MNHNY, CDR2 SVGAGI, per germline (reference sequence). The CDR3 region is CASSYGQGDTEAFF. The DNA of the CDR3 is TGTGCCAGCAGTTACGGACAGGGGGACACTGAAGCTTTCTTT.

The V and J genes are TRBV27 and TRBJ1-2; 11 bases line up with TRBD1. The junction had 9 bases not matched to a gene; V was cut back by 4 bases and J by 5 bases. The CDR3 extends over 16 amino acids. CDR1 and CDR2 (germline): MNHEY, SMNVEV (reference sequence). CDR3 sequence: CASSSRTGGMVYGYTF. The CDR3, as DNA: TGTGCCAGCAGTTCACGGACAGGGGGCATGGTTTATGGCTACACCTTC.

This clone was observed a single time. The chain couples TRBV5-1 to TRBJ2-7, with TRBD2 matching 8 bases. The V segment lost 4 bases and the J segment 0 bases; nucleotides outside the gene matches: 6. The germline CDR1 and CDR2 sequences are SGHRS and YFSETQ. The CDR3 is 15 residues long. CDR3 sequence reads: CASSDRGGSSYEQYF. The CDR3 DNA reads TGCGCCAGCAGCGACCGGGGGGGAAGCTCCTACGAGCAGTACTTC.

V and J are TRBV30 and TRBJ2-7; D is ambiguous. V lost 0 bases and J lost 3, with 6 bases in between. Germline V lookup: CDR1 GTSNPN, CDR2 SVGIG (reference sequence). The CDR3 has 12 amino acids. The CDR3 protein is CAWSVTGYEQYF. In DNA, the CDR3 is TGTGCCTGGAGTGTGACGGGCTACGAGCAGTACTTC. The whole variable domain, remainder taken from reference TRBV30 and TRBJ2-7, is SQTIHQWPATLVQPVGSPLSLECTVEGTSNPNLYWYRQAAGRGLQLLFYSVGIGQISSEVPQNLSASRPQDRQFILSSKKLLLSDSGFYLCAWSVTGYEQYFGPGTRLTVT.

This chain connects TRBV30 to TRBJ1-4, with 8 bases fitting TRBD1. This CDR3 comprises 14 residues. The V and J ends lost 1 base and 8 bases, in that order; junction bases with no gene match: 6. The germline V gene encodes CDR1 GTSNPN and CDR2 SVGIG (reference sequence). CDR3 sequence (DNA): TGTGCCTGGAGTGCAGGGGGCTATGGAGAAAAACTGTTTTTT. Its translation: CAWSAGGYGEKLFF. Drawing the rest from reference TRBV30 and TRBJ1-4, the complete variable domain is SQTIHQWPATLVQPVGSPLSLECTVEGTSNPNLYWYRQAAGRGLQLLFYSVGIGQISSEVPQNLSASRPQDRQFILSSKKLLLSDSGFYLCAWSAGGYGEKLFFGSGTQLSVL.

The chain links TRBV5-4 to TRBJ1-6; 9 bases line up with TRBD1. The V gene's germline CDR1 is SGHNT and CDR2 YYREEE (reference sequence). J gave up 1 base and V 5 bases, and 7 bases lay outside the gene matches. The CDR3 covers 17 residues. Here the CDR3 DNA reads TGTGCCAGCAGATATACAGGGGGCGCATCCTATAATTCACCCCTCCACTTT. It is translated as CASRYTGGASYNSPLHF.

The rearrangement links TRBV2 to TRBJ2-1; D gene ambiguous. V lost 5 bases and J 2 bases, leaving 7 bases between the germline ends. The CDR3 loop spans 13 amino acids. CDR1 and CDR2 from the germline V gene are SNHLY and FYNNEI. The CDR3: CASSPSPYNEQFF. CDR3 DNA: TGTGCCAGCAGTCCATCCCCCTACAATGAGCAGTTCTTC.

This rearrangement joins TRBV30 to TRBJ2-5, with 7 nucleotides matching TRBD2. Germline assignment: CDR1 GTSNPN and CDR2 SVGIG (reference sequence). CDR3 size: 15 residues. The J segment lost 4 bases and the V segment lost 4 bases, leaving 12 bases of the junction unmatched. The CDR3 here is CAWIPNWGGGETQYF. The CDR3 DNA reads as TGTGCCTGGATCCCCAATTGGGGGGGTGGAGAGACCCAGTACTTC. Full variable domain (outside the CDR3, taken from reference TRBV30 and TRBJ2-5): SQTIHQWPATLVQPVGSPLSLECTVEGTSNPNLYWYRQAAGRGLQLLFYSVGIGQISSEVPQNLSASRPQDRQFILSSKKLLLSDSGFYLCAWIPNWGGGETQYFGPGTRLLVL.

The chain combines TRBV5-4 with TRBJ2-7; possible D gene TRBD1, 5 bases. Germline-derived CDR1 and CDR2 are SGHNT and YYREEE (reference sequence). The CDR3 extends over 16 amino acids. V lost 0 bases, J lost 3 bases, and 16 bases lay in between. The CDR3 loop is CASSLGARVDSYEQYF. CDR3 sequence (DNA): TGTGCCAGCAGCTTGGGTGCCAGGGTGGATAGCTACGAGCAGTACTTC. Variable domain in full (rest from reference TRBV5-4 and TRBJ2-7): ETGVTQSPTHLIKTRGQQVTLRCSSQSGHNTVSWYQQALGQGPQFIFQYYREEENGRGNFPPRFSGLQFPNYSSELNVNALELDDSALYLCASSLGARVDSYEQYFGPGTRLTVT.

The chain joins TRBV5-6 to TRBJ2-3, with D perhaps TRBD2 (6 bases). The germline V gene encodes CDR1 SGHDT and CDR2 YYEEEE. Between the trimmed V and J ends, which lost 2 bases and 3 bases, there was a span of 13 bases. The CDR3 has 15 amino acids. CDR3 bases: TGTGCCAGCAGCTTTACTAGCAGTGGGACAGATACGCAGTATTTT. Its protein is CASSFTSSGTDTQYF.

V and J are TRBV2 and TRBJ1-1; D remains unclear. Germline loops: CDR1 SNHLY, CDR2 FYNNEI. The CDR3 totals 14 residues. V dropped 0 bases and J dropped 5 bases, with 10 bases sitting between them. The CDR3 protein is CASSEADSRTEAFF. The CDR3 bases are TGTGCCAGCAGTGAAGCCGATAGCAGAACTGAAGCTTTCTTT.

The CDR3 coding sequence is TGTGCCAGCAGCTCTCGGGACAGGGATGTGTTCGAGCAGTACTTC. Translation: CASSSRDRDVFEQYF. This chain uses TRBV7-2 with TRBJ2-7; 9 bases line up with TRBD1. After removal of 4 bases from V and 6 bases from J, the junction contained 10 bases not matched to a gene. The CDR3 length is 15 residues. The germline gives CDR1 SGHTA, CDR2 FQGNSA. The full variable domain, its missing parts supplied by reference TRBV7-2 and TRBJ2-7, is GAGVSQSPSNKVTEKGKDVELRCDPISGHTALYWYRQSLGQGLEFLIYFQGNSAPDKSGLPSDRFSAERTGGSVSTLTIQRTQQEDSAVYLCASSSRDRDVFEQYFGPGTRLTVT.

This clone has a count of ten or more. The chain is built from TRBV2 and TRBJ2-3; 11 nucleotides agree with TRBD1. The CDR3 length is 16 residues. The V segment lost 6 bases and the J segment 2 bases; nucleotides outside the gene matches: 7. Per germline, CDR1 SNHLY and CDR2 FYNNEI. This CDR3 is CASSDGQGANTDTQYF. In DNA form, the CDR3 reads TGTGCCAGCAGCGACGGACAGGGGGCTAACACAGATACGCAGTATTTT.